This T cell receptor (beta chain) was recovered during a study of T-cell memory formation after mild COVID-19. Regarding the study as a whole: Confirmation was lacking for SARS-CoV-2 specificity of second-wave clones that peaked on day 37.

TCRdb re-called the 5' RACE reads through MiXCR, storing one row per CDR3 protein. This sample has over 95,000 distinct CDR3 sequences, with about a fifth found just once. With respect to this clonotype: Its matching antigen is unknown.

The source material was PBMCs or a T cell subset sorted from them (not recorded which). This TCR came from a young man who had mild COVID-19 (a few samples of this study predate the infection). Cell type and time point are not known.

The CDR3 loop is CASTGFAGANPEETQYF. The CDR3 DNA is TGTGCCAGCACTGGGTTTGCGGGGGCGAACCCTGAAGAGACCCAGTACTTC. This rearrangement joins TRBV7-6 to TRBJ2-5; a weak D match, TRBD2 (7 bases). CDR1 is SGHVS and CDR2 is FNYEAQ in the germline V gene. The V and J ends lost 7 bases and 3 bases respectively, with 24 bases between them. The CDR3 sequence is 17 residues long.